These 28 T cell receptor beta chains share one sample of origin, sequenced in a study of blood T cell repertoires in COVID-19. Sequenced by immunoSEQ multiplex PCR; TCRdb stores in-frame clones only, minus some. The sample holds approximately 220,000 clones, approximately 84% seen once. The source material was peripheral blood. Receptor source: a woman aged 55-69 years with acute or convalescent COVID-19.

The V gene is TRBV7-2, the J gene TRBJ1-6; TRBD1 agrees at 7 bases. Germline V lookup: CDR1 SGHTA, CDR2 FQGNSA. The CDR3 sequence is 17 residues long. V gave up 3 bases and J gave up 9 bases; unmatched junction bases: 14. Written as DNA, the CDR3 is TGTGCCAGCAGCTTGACCCTGACAGGGTGGATTAGTTCACCCCTCCACTTT. Its translation: CASSLTLTGWISSPLHF.

The chain links TRBV10-2 to TRBJ2-2, with D perhaps matching TRBD2 (5 bases). Trimming shortened V by 7 bases and J by 3 bases, and 6 bases separated the two germline ends. Germline loops: CDR1 WSHSY, CDR2 SAAADI. CDR3 size: 12 residues. The CDR3 region is CASKDYTGELFF. CDR3 in DNA: TGCGCCAGCAAGGACTACACCGGGGAGCTGTTTTTT.

The chain joins TRBV28 to TRBJ2-7; TRBD2 agrees at 9 bases. CDR1 MDHEN and CDR2 SYDVKM come from the germline V gene. The CDR3 runs 13 residues. V lost 5 bases to trimming and J lost 5 bases; unmatched junction nucleotides: 4. The CDR3 DNA sequence: TGTGCCAGCAGTATTAGCGGGGGAAACGAGCAGTACTTC. This codes for CASSISGGNEQYF.

V gene TRBV30 combines with J gene TRBJ2-7, with 9 nucleotides matching TRBD1. Germline values: CDR1 GTSNPN, CDR2 SVGIG (reference sequence). V trimming: 3 bases; J trimming: 4 bases; junction bases outside the gene matches: 13. The CDR3 has 16 residues. As DNA, the CDR3 is TGTGCCTGGAGAATGAGATTAGGGACAGGGCGTTACGAGCAGTACTTC. It translates to CAWRMRLGTGRYEQYF.

The chain is built from TRBV14 and TRBJ2-5, with D possibly matching TRBD1 (6 bases). CDR1 and CDR2 from the germline V gene are SGHDN and FVKESK. V lost 0 bases to trimming and J lost 7 bases, with 18 bases between them. This CDR3 comprises 16 residues. CDR3 sequence (DNA): TGTGCCAGCAGCCAAGAAGGGACACCCAAGAGCGGGACCCAGTACTTC. It yields the protein CASSQEGTPKSGTQYF. The entire variable domain, with the rest obtained from reference TRBV14 and TRBJ2-5, is as follows: EAGVTQFPSHSVIEKGQTVTLRCDPISGHDNLYWYRRVMGKEIKFLLHFVKESKQDESGMPNNRFLAERTGGTYSTLKVQPAELEDSGVYFCASSQEGTPKSGTQYFGPGTRLLVL.

The chain recombines TRBV24-1 with TRBJ1-2; D is perhaps TRBD1 (6 bases). Trimming took 6 bases from V and 5 from J, leaving 18 bases between them. The V gene's germline CDR1 is KGHDR and CDR2 SFDVKD. CDR3 length: 15 residues. The CDR3 loop is CATSHKRQATYGYTF. Written as DNA, the CDR3 is TGTGCCACCAGTCACAAACGACAGGCGACGTATGGCTACACCTTC.

The chain employs TRBV28 and TRBJ1-2, with D unresolved. Germline CDR1 reads MDHEN; CDR2 reads SYDVKM. V shed 8 bases and J shed 8 bases, with 9 bases lying between them. This CDR3 has 10 residues. DNA for the CDR3: TGTGCCAGCTTGGCGGGGGGCTACACCTTC. Translated, it gives CASLAGGYTF.

The rearrangement joins TRBV9 to TRBJ2-5; 8 bases fit TRBD1. Germline values: CDR1 SGDLS, CDR2 YYNGEE. This CDR3 is built from 14 residues. Losses at the gene ends were 0 bases for V and 5 bases for J; bases not matched to a gene: 3. The CDR3 nucleotides are TGTGCCAGCAGCGTAGCAGGGGGCTGGGAGACCCAGTACTTC. Its protein product is CASSVAGGWETQYF.

This chain joins TRBV6-1 and TRBJ1-1; weak D call: TRBD1 (5 bases). The CDR3 runs to 14 residues. The V end was cut by 0 bases, the J end by 0 bases, with 5 bases between. The germline CDR1 and CDR2 sequences are MNHNS and SASEGT. The CDR3 region is CASSEAGVNTEAFF. CDR3 DNA sequence: TGTGCCAGCAGTGAAGCAGGGGTGAACACTGAAGCTTTCTTT.

J is TRBJ1-1 and V is TRBV4-2; D unresolved. CDR1 and CDR2 (germline): LGHNA, YNFKEQ. Trimming left V 2 bases short and J 7 bases short, with 11 bases between. The CDR3 runs 13 residues. The CDR3 region has the DNA TGTGCCAGCAGCCAAACTGAAGTGAGTGAAGCTTTCTTT. Protein product: CASSQTEVSEAFF.

The chain couples TRBV12-3 or TRBV12-4 to TRBJ1-2; D call uncertain. Deletions cut 8 bases from V and 4 bases from J, with 14 bases between. The CDR3 has 13 amino acids. The CDR3 DNA follows: TGTGCCAGCTTTTGGGCGCCGGCCTATGGCTACACCTTC. This translates into CASFWAPAYGYTF.

The count of this clone is one. The gene calls are TRBV4-2 and TRBJ1-3; perhaps TRBD1 as D (6 bases). The CDR3 runs to 15 residues. The ends were cut back, 3 bases at V and 2 bases at J, with 11 bases in the middle. CDR1 and CDR2 from the germline V gene are LGHNA and YNFKEQ. The CDR3 region has the DNA TGTGCCAGCAGCCAGGAAAACAGGGCTGGAAACACCATATATTTT. It yields the protein CASSQENRAGNTIYF.

V is TRBV28 and J is TRBJ1-1; possibly TRBD1 for D (5 bases). V shed 4 bases and J shed 11 bases, with 20 bases lying between them. Germline V CDR1 and CDR2: MDHEN, SYDVKM. The CDR3 is 14 amino acids. The CDR3 loop is CASSSPSGGPEAFF. Written as DNA, the CDR3 is TGTGCCAGCAGTTCCCCCTCGGGGGGACCCGAGGCTTTCTTT. Based on the CDR3 plus reference TRBV28 and TRBJ1-1, the full variable domain is DVKVTQSSRYLVKRTGEKVFLECVQDMDHENMFWYRQDPGLGLRLIYFSYDVKMKEKGDIPEGYSVSREKKERFSLILESASTNQTSMYLCASSSPSGGPEAFFGQGTRLTVV.

The V and J genes are TRBV7-2 and TRBJ1-6, with 9 nucleotides matching TRBD1. V lost 3 bases, J lost 10 bases, and 7 bases stayed unmatched. The germline gives CDR1 SGHTA, CDR2 FQGNSA. CDR3 length equals 15 residues. The CDR3 DNA reads TGTGCCAGCAGCTTGTGGGGACAGGGAAAGTCACCCCTCCACTTT. Protein: CASSLWGQGKSPLHF.

On this clone: Mismatch with germline at one junction end may stem from a read error. The gene calls are TRBV25-1 and TRBJ1-1; TRBD1 agrees at 7 bases. CDR3 length: 8 residues. The germline V gene has CDR1 MGHDK and CDR2 SYGVNS. CDR3 loop: CAGTGVVF. The CDR3 DNA reads TGTGCCGGTACAGGGGTTGTTTTT.

This clone was picked up many times. The chain uses TRBV4-2 and TRBJ2-5; the match to TRBD2 covers 9 bases. The CDR3 sequence is 15 residues long. CDR1 LGHNA and CDR2 YNFKEQ come from the germline V gene. Unmatched junction bases numbered 0, after V lost 0 bases and J lost 1 base. The CDR3, as DNA: TGTGCCAGCAGCCAAGAGCGGGGGGGCCAAGAGACCCAGTACTTC. This translates into CASSQERGGQETQYF.

The chain employs TRBV5-5 and TRBJ2-5, with 9 positions matching TRBD1. The CDR3 has 14 residues. Trimming cost V 4 bases and J 2 bases; bases outside gene matches: 3. The V gene's germline CDR1 is SGHKS and CDR2 YYEKEE (reference sequence). CDR3 nucleotide sequence: TGTGCCAGCAGCCGAGGGACAGGGCAAGAGACCCAGTACTTC. It yields the protein CASSRGTGQETQYF.

The chain uses TRBV25-1 and TRBJ2-3; D not certain. CDR3 length: 11 amino acids. Trimming left V 6 bases short and J 2 bases short, with 3 bases between. The germline CDR1 and CDR2 sequences are MGHDK and SYGVNS. The CDR3 region is CASSLTDTQYF. CDR3 DNA sequence: TGTGCCAGCAGCCTCACAGATACGCAGTATTTT.

V and J are TRBV19 and TRBJ1-1; 7 nucleotides match TRBD1. This CDR3 comprises 15 residues. V shed 6 bases and J 1 base; nucleotides not matched to a gene: 8. CDR1 is LNHDA, CDR2 SQIVND, per germline (reference sequence). In DNA, the CDR3 is TGTGCCAGTAGCATCCAGGGGGTCGCGAACACTGAAGCTTTCTTT. This codes for CASSIQGVANTEAFF. Together with reference TRBV19 and TRBJ1-1, the CDR3 gives the full variable domain: DGGITQSPKYLFRKEGQNVTLSCEQNLNHDAMYWYRQDPGQGLRLIYYSQIVNDFQKGDIAEGYSVSREKKESFPLTVTSAQKNPTAFYLCASSIQGVANTEAFFGQGTRLTVV.

About this clone itself: The junction does not match germline at one end; this may be a read error. Other nucleotide sequences in the sample specify the same CDR3. The chain has TRBV4-1 and TRBJ1-1; 8 nucleotides align to TRBD1. The CDR3 consists of 14 residues. Germline V lookup: CDR1 MGHRA, CDR2 YSYEKL. CDR3 DNA: TGCGCCAGCAGCCTCACCAGGGGGCAACCTGAAGCCTTCTTT. Translating it yields CASSLTRGQPEAFF.

The chain joins TRBV11-3 to TRBJ2-3; D remains ambiguous. The CDR3 is 14 amino acids. V was trimmed by 8 bases and J by 1 base, leaving 13 bases between them. Germline-derived CDR1 and CDR2 are SGHNT and YENEEA. The CDR3 loop is CASSEASGTDTQYF. Written as DNA, the CDR3 is TGTGCCAGCTCCGAGGCCTCAGGCACAGATACGCAGTATTTT.

The J gene is TRBJ2-5, the V gene TRBV19; D perhaps matches TRBD2 (7 bases). Per germline, CDR1 LNHDA and CDR2 SQIVND (reference sequence). This CDR3 spans 13 amino acids. V was cut by 5 bases and J by 5 bases, with 12 bases left in between. The CDR3 spells CASSGRGSETQYF. CDR3 nucleotides: TGTGCCAGTAGTGGGAGGGGGTCGGAGACCCAGTACTTC.

This sequence joins TRBV6-5 and TRBJ1-1; no definite D call. The CDR3 is 14 amino acids. V lost 5 bases to trimming and J lost 6 bases, with 16 bases between them. Germline CDR1 MNHEY, CDR2 SVGAGI. This chain's CDR3 is CASSKSPQWPEAFF. CDR3 in DNA: TGTGCCAGCAGTAAATCTCCCCAGTGGCCTGAAGCTTTCTTT.

V is TRBV7-9 and J is TRBJ1-2; a weak D match, TRBD1 (5 bases). This CDR3 region has 14 residues. Germline values: CDR1 SEHNR, CDR2 FQNEAQ (reference sequence). The V and J ends lost 6 bases and 5 bases respectively, with 16 bases between them. The CDR3: CASRPGGSRYGYTF. The CDR3, as DNA: TGTGCCAGCAGGCCGGGGGGGTCGAGGTATGGCTACACCTTC.

The rearrangement uses TRBV27 and TRBJ1-1; a possible D gene is TRBD1 (5 bases). Germline-derived CDR1 and CDR2 are MNHEY and SMNVEV (reference sequence). CDR3 length: 15 residues. With 6 bases removed from V and 3 bases from J, the gap between germline ends came to 17 bases. The CDR3 protein is CASRQEVWGDTEAFF. In nucleotides, the CDR3 is TGTGCCAGCAGGCAGGAGGTGTGGGGGGACACTGAAGCTTTCTTT.

The table lists this clone with a count of one. The chain carries TRBV7-9 and TRBJ1-1; perhaps TRBD1 as D (5 bases). V shed 5 bases and J shed 4 bases, with 8 bases lying between them. This CDR3 has 12 amino acids. The germline V gene encodes CDR1 SEHNR and CDR2 FQNEAQ (reference sequence). CDR3 protein: CASSRGGTEAFF. The CDR3 DNA reads as TGTGCCAGCAGCCGCGGGGGCACTGAAGCTTTCTTT.

This chain joins TRBV5-6 and TRBJ1-5, with D tentatively TRBD1 (5 bases). CDR3 length equals 18 residues. CDR1 and CDR2 (germline): SGHDT, YYEEEE. Trimming left V 3 bases short and J 0 bases short, with 19 bases between. The CDR3 DNA reads TGTGCCAGCAGCTACCGAAGGGGCCTTTCCAATAGCAATCAGCCCCAGCATTTT. This translates into CASSYRRGLSNSNQPQHF.

This clone was observed a single time. The J gene is TRBJ2-5, the V gene TRBV2; 8 nucleotides match TRBD1. Germline V lookup: CDR1 SNHLY, CDR2 FYNNEI. This CDR3 has 14 amino acids. V gave up 3 bases and J gave up 5 bases; unmatched junction bases: 5. The CDR3 spells CASSDRTGKETQYF. The CDR3 DNA is TGTGCCAGCAGTGACCGGACAGGGAAGGAGACCCAGTACTTC.